The sequence of this T cell receptor (beta chain) was determined in a study of T cells in Graves' hyperthyroidism and ophthalmopathy. TCR beta CDR3 sequences were amplified from RNA transcripts. The HTBI primer set drove a first-round RT-PCR of the TCR CDR3. TCRdb passed the multiplex PCR reads through MiXCR, listing each CDR3 protein once. Among 500,000 to 650,000 distinct CDR3 sequences listed, about 20% were seen once. As to this clonotype: Its specificity is not known.

Findings and limits, study-wide: A 13 V-J signature model discriminated ophthalmopathy versus stable hyperthyroidism.

Germline CDR1 and CDR2: LGHDT and YNNKEL (reference sequence). This CDR3 region has 16 residues. V dropped 0 bases and J dropped 6; count of bases not matched to a gene: 7. The material sequenced was blood. The chain couples TRBV3-1 to TRBJ2-1; 8 bases fit TRBD1. The TCR originated in a man aged 35 to 55 with Graves' ophthalmopathy. In nucleotides, the CDR3 is TGTGCCAGCAGCCAAGATAGGACAGGGAGGTTCAATGAGCAGTTCTTC. Its protein is CASSQDRTGRFNEQFF.